A selection of T cell receptor beta chains follows, all from one sample in a study of T cell changes during pregnancy in multiple sclerosis. Clones were read by immunoSEQ multiplex PCR, and TCRdb kept only the in-frame ones, dropping some. The table has 32,000 or so clones, around nine tenths seen once; the top ten hold about 0.4%. This material consisted of CD4+ T cells from peripheral blood mononuclear cells, taken in the second trimester of pregnancy. The receptor source for this set is a female donor with multiple sclerosis, enrolled in a pregnancy study. CDR3s include the opening cysteine and the closing phenylalanine or tryptophan. The D gene is left open where the match is weak. Clone size, where shown, is once, few, many, or a class for clones that have expanded.

CDR3aa | CDR3nt | d_gene | j_gene | v_gene | abundance
CASTLGGGGASSYNEQFF | TGTGCCAGCACTCTAGGGGGCGGCGGGGCGAGCTCCTACAATGAGCAGTTCTTC | - | TRBJ2-1 | TRBV7-2 | -
CASSFPGTGNEQYF | TGTGCCAGCAGCTTCCCCGGGACAGGGAACGAGCAGTACTTC | TRBD1 | TRBJ2-7 | TRBV7-9 | once
CASSSLRQPNQPQHF | TGTGCCAGCAGCTCCCTCAGGCAGCCAAATCAGCCCCAGCATTTT | - | TRBJ1-5 | TRBV7-8 | once
CASSSGQGDTGELFF | TGTGCCAGCAGCTCCGGACAGGGGGACACCGGGGAGCTGTTTTTT | TRBD1 | TRBJ2-2 | TRBV7-9 | -
CAWSLGGGGYETQYF | TGTGCCTGGAGTTTGGGCGGGGGGGGATACGAGACCCAGTACTTC | TRBD2 | TRBJ2-5 | TRBV30 | -
CASSLYKEGTGRANEKLFF | TGTGCCAGCAGCTTATATAAGGAAGGGACAGGGAGGGCTAATGAAAAACTGTTTTTT | TRBD1 | TRBJ1-4 | TRBV7-2 | -
CASSLGLAGSLQDTQYF | TGTGCCAGCAGCTTAGGACTAGCGGGGTCACTACAAGATACGCAGTATTTT | TRBD2 | TRBJ2-3 | TRBV7-2 | -
CACTGTTPDTQYF | TGTGCCTGCACCGGGACTACTCCCGATACGCAGTATTTT | TRBD2 | TRBJ2-3 | TRBV6-5 | -
CASRFGTAYGYTF | TGTGCCAGCAGATTCGGGACAGCCTATGGCTACACCTTC | TRBD1 | TRBJ1-2 | TRBV6-5 | -
CASSTGQESYGYTF | TGTGCCAGCAGTACCGGACAGGAAAGCTATGGCTACACCTTC | TRBD1 | TRBJ1-2 | TRBV27 | -
CASSYPGQFYEQYF | TGTGCCAGCAGTTACCCAGGACAGTTCTACGAGCAGTACTTC | - | TRBJ2-7 | TRBV6-5 | -
CASSLNPLGQHYEQYF | TGCGCCAGCAGCTTGAACCCCCTTGGACAGCACTACGAGCAGTACTTC | - | TRBJ2-7 | TRBV5-1 | -
CASSFSWTGCYGYTF | TGTGCCAGCAGCTTTAGTTGGACAGGGTGCTATGGCTACACCTTC | TRBD1 | TRBJ1-2 | TRBV7-7 | -
CASSPSRESTDTQYF | TGTGCCAGCAGCCCTAGCCGGGAGAGCACAGATACGCAGTATTTT | - | TRBJ2-3 | TRBV4-2 | -
CSASPGHEQYF | TGCAGTGCTAGTCCAGGTCATGAGCAGTACTTC | - | TRBJ2-7 | TRBV20-1 | -
CASSRRQGQETQYF | TGTGCCAGCAGCCGGAGACAGGGTCAAGAGACCCAGTACTTC | TRBD1 | TRBJ2-5 | TRBV5-8 | -
CASSPGGTEAFF | TGTGCCAGCAGTCCCGGGGGAACTGAAGCTTTCTTT | - | TRBJ1-1 | TRBV2 | -
CASKGDNTEAFF | TGTGCCAGCAAGGGGGACAACACTGAAGCTTTCTTT | - | TRBJ1-1 | TRBV9 | -
CASSVGSSGRVYEQFF | TGTGCCAGCAGCGTAGGGTCCAGCGGGAGGGTATATGAGCAGTTCTTC | TRBD2 | TRBJ2-1 | TRBV9 | -
CASSLEGGGARLGNEKLFF | TGTGCCAGCAGCCTGGAAGGAGGGGGGGCCCGGTTAGGGAATGAAAAACTGTTTTTT | - | TRBJ1-4 | TRBV5-5 | -
CASSLDPGTSLFHEQFF | TGCGCCAGCAGCCTTGATCCCGGGACTAGCTTGTTCCATGAGCAGTTCTTC | TRBD2 | TRBJ2-1 | TRBV5-1 | -
CASSLQGQPQHF | TGTGCCAGCAGCTTACAGGGTCAGCCCCAGCATTTT | - | TRBJ1-5 | TRBV7-2 | -
CASSTGQATQYF | TGTGCCAGCAGCACCGGACAGGCAACGCAGTATTTT | TRBD1 | TRBJ2-3 | TRBV11-1 | -
CASSPDRDRASYEQYF | TGTGCCAGCTCACCGGACCGGGACAGGGCTTCCTACGAGCAGTACTTC | TRBD1 | TRBJ2-7 | TRBV18 | -
CAIVAGQGADEQFF | TGTGCCATCGTGGCGGGACAGGGGGCCGACGAGCAGTTCTTC | TRBD1 | TRBJ2-1 | TRBV7-9 | -
CASSLLSRDSDYGYTF | TGCGCCAGCAGCCTATTATCCCGGGACAGCGACTATGGCTACACCTTC | TRBD1 | TRBJ1-2 | TRBV23-1 | once
CASSPRSSGVSYEQYF | TGTGCCAGCTCACCAAGGTCCAGCGGCGTCTCCTACGAGCAGTACTTC | - | TRBJ2-7 | TRBV18 | -
CASSQAGTPLPNEKLFF | TGTGCCAGCAGCCAGGCCGGGACACCCCTACCTAATGAAAAACTGTTTTTT | - | TRBJ1-4 | TRBV5-6 | -
CASSQLEETEAFF | TGTGCCAGCAGCCAGTTAGAGGAGACTGAAGCTTTCTTT | - | TRBJ1-1 | TRBV14 | -
CASSRGGQDTQYF | TGTGCCAGCAGCCGGGGGGGGCAAGATACGCAGTATTTT | TRBD2 | TRBJ2-3 | TRBV11-3 | -
CAWSTGALLPNEKLFF | TGTGCCTGGAGTACAGGGGCTCTGCTCCCGAATGAAAAACTGTTTTTT | TRBD1 | TRBJ1-4 | TRBV30 | -
CASSSGQVGAAFF | TGTGCCAGCAGCTCCGGACAGGTCGGGGCAGCTTTCTTT | TRBD1 | TRBJ1-1 | TRBV27 | -
CASSKGAQGGPYNEQFF | TGCGCCAGCAGTAAAGGAGCTCAGGGGGGCCCCTACAATGAGCAGTTCTTC | - | TRBJ2-1 | TRBV23-1 | -
CASSLPPGGDRGLYEQYF | TGCGCCAGCAGCTTGCCACCCGGGGGGGACAGGGGGCTCTACGAGCAGTACTTC | TRBD1 | TRBJ2-7 | TRBV5-1 | -
CASSLEIPRGLAGGPRETQYF | TGTGCCAGTAGTCTCGAAATTCCCCGTGGACTAGCGGGAGGGCCGCGGGAGACCCAGTACTTC | TRBD2 | TRBJ2-5 | TRBV19 | -
CASSLIPMGSGQKNQPQHF | TGTGCCAGCAGCTTAATTCCGATGGGGTCGGGACAGAAGAATCAGCCCCAGCATTTT | TRBD1 | TRBJ1-5 | TRBV7-9 | -
CASSNQGAVEKLFF | TGTGCCAGCAGCAACCAGGGGGCAGTTGAAAAACTGTTTTTT | TRBD1 | TRBJ1-4 | TRBV7-8 | few
CASSKALAGARQETQYF | TGTGCCAGCAGCAAAGCCCTAGCGGGAGCGCGCCAAGAGACCCAGTACTTC | TRBD2 | TRBJ2-5 | TRBV7-2 | -
CASSLQANTEAFF | TGTGCCAGCAGCTTGCAAGCGAACACTGAAGCTTTCTTT | - | TRBJ1-1 | TRBV7-9 | few